A selection of T cell receptor beta chains follows, all from one sample in a study of neurological immune-mediated disorders. TCRdb passed the 5' RACE reads through MiXCR, listing each CDR3 protein once. Of around 64,000 distinct CDR3 sequences listed, 12% are singletons. Source material: PBMCs. These receptors all come from a woman aged 60 to 75 with HTLV-1-associated myelopathy (HAM/TSP). CDR3s include the opening cysteine and the closing phenylalanine or tryptophan. A D gene is named only where the DNA matches it firmly. Rows may omit the clone size; those that give it use once, few, many or a size class.

>TRBV4-2|many|.|TRBJ2-6
CASSQDLVGSGANVLTF
TGTGCCAGCAGCCAAGATCTTGTCGGCTCTGGGGCCAACGTCCTGACTTTC
>TRBV24-1|many|TRBD2|TRBJ2-2
CATSPGSGRPPGELFF
TGTGCCACCAGCCCAGGAAGCGGGAGGCCGCCCGGGGAGCTGTTTTTT
>TRBV3-1|.|.|TRBJ2-3
CASSPLLRPEPDTQYF
TGTGCCAGCAGCCCCTTACTTAGGCCCGAGCCAGATACGCAGTATTTT
>TRBV12-3/TRBV12-4|many|.|TRBJ2-2
CASSLRVTGELFF
TGTGCCAGCAGTTTGAGGGTCACCGGGGAGCTGTTTTTT
>TRBV29-1|many|.|TRBJ1-2
CSGFGLNPGGNYGYTF
TGCAGCGGCTTCGGGCTCAACCCCGGAGGGAACTATGGCTACACCTTC
>TRBV6-5|many|TRBD1|TRBJ2-5
CASSYRDSQYF
TGTGCCAGCAGTTACCGGGACAGCCAGTACTTC
>TRBV2|many|.|TRBJ2-5
CASSIAPQETQYF
TGTGCCAGCAGTATAGCGCCCCAAGAGACCCAGTACTTC
>TRBV5-1|many|TRBD1|TRBJ2-7
CASSLARQGADEQYF
TGCGCCAGCAGCTTGGCACGTCAGGGGGCTGACGAGCAGTACTTC
>TRBV20-1|many|.|TRBJ1-5
CSARPRGNQPQHF
TGCAGTGCTAGGCCCAGAGGCAATCAGCCCCAGCATTTT
>TRBV28|many|TRBD2|TRBJ2-1
CASSLITRWLAGNNEQFF
TGTGCCAGCAGTTTAATCACCCGGTGGCTAGCGGGAAACAATGAGCAGTTCTTC
>TRBV5-6|many|.|TRBJ1-1
CASSLPGHTNTEAFF
TGTGCCAGCAGCCTCCCGGGACACACGAACACTGAAGCTTTCTTT
>TRBV5-6|.|.|TRBJ2-5
CASSLVTGAWKETQYF
TGTGCCAGCAGCTTGGTTACGGGGGCCTGGAAAGAGACCCAGTACTTC
>TRBV20-1|many|.|TRBJ2-7
CSAYLPQFPYEQYF
TGCAGTGCTTATCTCCCCCAGTTCCCCTACGAGCAGTACTTC
>TRBV7-2|.|TRBD2|TRBJ2-1
CASSLSGGPNNDQFF
TGTGCCAGCAGCTTGTCGGGAGGGCCGAACAATGATCAGTTCTTC
>TRBV6-6|many|.|TRBJ2-3
CASRNGPDSDTQYF
TGTGCCAGCAGGAATGGACCCGACTCAGATACGCAGTATTTT
>TRBV6-6|many|TRBD1|TRBJ2-2
CATRDRNTGELFF
TGTGCCACCCGGGACAGGAACACCGGGGAGCTGTTTTTT
>TRBV18|many|.|TRBJ1-1
CASSPTENREAFF
TGTGCCAGCTCACCAACCGAGAACAGGGAAGCTTTCTTT
>TRBV3-1|many|TRBD1|TRBJ2-7
CASSQGQSYEQYF
TGTGCCAGCAGCCAGGGACAGTCCTACGAGCAGTACTTC
>TRBV4-1|many|.|TRBJ2-1
CASSQRPAGETPNEQFF
TGCGCCAGCAGCCAACGCCCGGCTGGCGAGACTCCCAATGAGCAGTTCTTC
>TRBV7-2|many|TRBD2|TRBJ2-1
CASSSTSGRGVGYEQFF
TGTGCCAGCAGCTCAACTAGCGGGAGGGGGGTAGGCTATGAGCAGTTCTTC
>TRBV6-1|many|.|TRBJ2-3
CASRPLYFPDTQYF
TGTGCCAGCCGACCCCTTTACTTTCCAGATACGCAGTATTTT
>TRBV7-9|many|.|TRBJ2-4
CASTPDRAKNIQYF
TGTGCCAGCACCCCAGACAGAGCCAAAAACATTCAGTACTTC
>TRBV20-1|many|TRBD2|TRBJ2-1
CSGKRESHEQFF
TGCAGTGGGAAGCGGGAGAGCCATGAGCAGTTCTTC
>TRBV7-9|many|TRBD2|TRBJ2-7
CASSLRTSGTYEQYF
TGTGCCAGCAGCTTACGGACTAGCGGGACCTACGAGCAGTACTTC
>TRBV2|many|TRBD1|TRBJ2-7
CATGTGIYEQYF
TGTGCCACTGGGACAGGTATCTACGAGCAGTACTTC
>TRBV9|many|TRBD2|TRBJ2-1
CASSTWTSGLKQFF
TGTGCCAGCAGCACCTGGACTAGCGGGCTCAAGCAGTTCTTC
>TRBV7-9|many|.|TRBJ2-7
CASSPRLGLGYEQYF
TGTGCCAGCAGCCCCCGACTAGGCTTGGGCTACGAGCAGTACTTC
>TRBV15|many|.|TRBJ2-3
CATSGKRGDIDTQYF
TGTGCCACCAGCGGAAAACGTGGGGACATAGATACGCAGTATTTT
>TRBV4-1|many|TRBD1|TRBJ2-1
CASSHSGWGQGTRDEQFF
TGCGCCAGCAGCCACTCGGGGTGGGGACAGGGGACGAGAGATGAGCAGTTCTTC
>TRBV6-5|many|.|TRBJ2-7
CASRAPGALAEQYF
TGTGCCAGCAGAGCCCCGGGGGCATTAGCCGAGCAGTACTTC
>TRBV5-1|many|.|TRBJ2-7
CASSPRQKGNEQYF
TGCGCCAGCAGCCCTCGTCAAAAGGGGAACGAGCAGTACTTC
>TRBV24-1|many|TRBD2|TRBJ2-1
CATRNSGSSYNEQFF
TGTGCCACCAGAAATAGCGGGAGCTCCTACAATGAGCAGTTCTTC
>TRBV29-1|many|.|TRBJ2-2
CSVGDPGELFF
TGCAGCGTTGGGGACCCCGGGGAGCTGTTTTTT
>TRBV4-1|many|TRBD1|TRBJ1-1
CASRKIGTGRTEAFF
TGCGCCAGCAGAAAGATAGGGACAGGGAGAACTGAAGCTTTCTTT
>TRBV7-2|many|.|TRBJ1-5
CASSLLRDQPQHF
TGTGCCAGCAGCTTACTTCGAGATCAGCCCCAGCATTTT
>TRBV5-1|many|TRBD2|TRBJ2-7
CASSSGLAGGPNEQYF
TGCGCCAGCAGTTCGGGACTAGCGGGAGGGCCTAACGAGCAGTACTTC
>TRBV15|many|.|TRBJ2-2
CATSGGGQNTGELFF
TGTGCCACCAGCGGGGGGGGACAGAACACCGGGGAGCTGTTTTTT
>TRBV5-1|many|TRBD1|TRBJ2-2
CASSLRGRWYTGELFF
TGCGCCAGCAGCTTAAGGGGGCGCTGGTACACCGGGGAGCTGTTTTTT
>TRBV7-8|.|.|TRBJ2-6
CASGRVGTHSGANVLTF
TGTGCCAGCGGCCGAGTGGGCACCCACTCTGGGGCCAACGTCCTGACTTTC
>TRBV4-2|.|.|TRBJ1-5
CASSQNYREETNEPQPF
TGTGCCAGCAGCCAAAATTACCGGGAAGAAACCAATGAGCCCCAGCCTTTT
>TRBV5-1|many|.|TRBJ2-3
CASSLAPSAETTDTQYF
TGCGCCAGCAGCTTGGCCCCGTCGGCGGAGACCACAGATACGCAGTATTTT
>TRBV7-9|.|.|TRBJ1-5
CASNPSNQRGGNQPQHF
TGTGCCAGCAACCCATCGAACCAAAGGGGGGGCAATCAGCCCCAGCATTTT
>TRBV20-1|.|.|TRBJ2-5
CSARDLQRQETQYF
TGCAGTGCTAGAGATCTTCAGCGGCAAGAGACCCAGTACTTC
>TRBV20-1|many|TRBD2|TRBJ2-7
CSATGTSLGQYF
TGCAGTGCCACCGGGACTAGCCTTGGGCAGTACTTC
>TRBV5-1|many|.|TRBJ2-3
CASSQPSGSTDTQYF
TGCGCCAGCAGCCAACCGAGCGGGAGCACAGATACGCAGTATTTT
>TRBV29-1|many|.|TRBJ2-7
CSVEDSVSYEQYF
TGCAGCGTTGAAGATTCAGTTTCCTACGAGCAGTACTTC
>TRBV20-1|many|.|TRBJ1-2
CSLKREGVTNYGYTF
TGCAGCCTGAAGAGGGAGGGTGTAACGAACTATGGCTACACCTTC
>TRBV12-3/TRBV12-4|.|.|TRBJ1-1
CASSFRPGATEAFF
TGTGCCAGCAGTTTTAGGCCAGGGGCCACTGAAGCTTTCTTT
>TRBV7-9|many|.|TRBJ2-4
CASSIGVTKNIQYF
TGTGCCAGCAGCATAGGGGTAACCAAAAACATTCAGTACTTC
>TRBV7-2|many|TRBD1|TRBJ1-4
CASSLNWDSNEKLFF
TGTGCCAGCAGCTTAAATTGGGACAGCAATGAAAAACTGTTTTTT
>TRBV20-1|many|TRBD2|TRBJ2-4
CSASSPSGLNIQYF
TGCAGTGCTAGTAGCCCTAGCGGGTTGAACATTCAGTACTTC
>TRBV20-1|.|TRBD1|TRBJ2-5
CSAITGTGYQETQYF
TGCAGTGCTATTACCGGGACAGGGTACCAAGAGACCCAGTACTTC
>TRBV3-1|many|.|TRBJ1-3
CASSQKRGSGNTIYF
TGTGCCAGCAGCCAAAAAAGGGGGTCTGGAAACACCATATATTTT
>TRBV5-1|many|.|TRBJ2-1
CASSFDGTRGFEQFF
TGCGCCAGCAGCTTTGATGGGACTCGGGGGTTTGAGCAGTTCTTC
>TRBV6-1|many|.|TRBJ2-6
CASSGGSSGANVLTF
TGTGCCAGCAGTGGGGGGTCCTCAGGGGCCAACGTCCTGACTTTC
>TRBV7-3|many|TRBD1|TRBJ2-3
CASSLGAGGTDTQYF
TGTGCCAGCAGCTTAGGAGCAGGGGGTACAGATACGCAGTATTTT
>TRBV29-1|many|TRBD1|TRBJ2-5
CSVGLPGQGETQYF
TGCAGCGTTGGCCTACCGGGACAGGGCGAGACCCAGTACTTC